The 21 T cell receptor beta chains below all came from one sample that was sequenced in a study of blood T cell repertoires in COVID-19. Assay used: immunoSEQ multiplex PCR; TCRdb lists only in-frame clones, some missing. Among under 85,000 clones listed, 87% were seen once. Sequencing was done on a sample of peripheral blood. Every receptor here comes from a woman of 80 years or more with active or convalescent COVID-19.

This clone was counted once. The rearrangement links TRBV5-4 to TRBJ2-7, with 16 positions matching TRBD2. This CDR3 contains 18 residues. Germline V gene sequence: CDR1 SGHNT, CDR2 YYREEE (reference sequence). V lost 3 bases and J lost 0; bases outside the gene matches: 6. The CDR3 DNA reads as TGTGCCAGCAGCTCGGGACTAGCGGGGGGGACGGCCTCCTACGAGCAGTACTTC. It codes for CASSSGLAGGTASYEQYF. Supplemented by reference TRBV5-4 and TRBJ2-7, the full variable domain reads ETGVTQSPTHLIKTRGQQVTLRCSSQSGHNTVSWYQQALGQGPQFIFQYYREEENGRGNFPPRFSGLQFPNYSSELNVNALELDDSALYLCASSSGLAGGTASYEQYFGPGTRLTVT.

The chain is built from TRBV9 and TRBJ2-5; D is possibly TRBD2 (6 bases). V was clipped by 0 bases and J by 0 bases, with 21 bases between them. CDR1 and CDR2 from the germline V gene are SGDLS and YYNGEE. This CDR3 has 19 residues. DNA of the CDR3: TGTGCCAGCAGCGTAGGCGGGGCCGTTGGGGCGGGGTACCAAGAGACCCAGTACTTC. Translating it yields CASSVGGAVGAGYQETQYF. Drawing the rest from reference TRBV9 and TRBJ2-5, the complete variable domain is DSGVTQTPKHLITATGQRVTLRCSPRSGDLSVYWYQQSLDQGLQFLIQYYNGEERAKGNILERFSAQQFPDLHSELNLSSLELGDSALYFCASSVGGAVGAGYQETQYFGPGTRLLVL.

V usage is TRBV7-2 and J usage is TRBJ2-7, with 9 bases identical to TRBD1. CDR1 SGHTA and CDR2 FQGNSA come from the germline V gene. V shed 5 bases and J 4 bases; nucleotides not matched to a gene: 12. This CDR3 comprises 16 residues. The CDR3 region is CASSPSPGQGFYEQYF. In nucleotides, the CDR3 is TGTGCCAGCAGCCCTAGTCCGGGACAGGGCTTTTACGAGCAGTACTTC.

The chain recombines TRBV28 with TRBJ2-5; 8 bases are a match to TRBD1. Germline loops: CDR1 MDHEN, CDR2 SYDVKM. The CDR3 runs 14 residues. V lost 3 bases and J lost 4; bases outside the gene matches: 4. As DNA, the CDR3 is TGTGCCAGCAGTTTCCCTGGACAGGGAGAGACCCAGTACTTC. This gives the protein CASSFPGQGETQYF.

This sequence joins TRBV27 and TRBJ1-5, with 8 nucleotides matching TRBD1. The V gene end was trimmed by 5 bases and the J gene end by 1 base; junction bases not matched to a gene: 10. CDR1 and CDR2 from the germline V gene are MNHEY and SMNVEV (reference sequence). This CDR3 region has 17 residues. DNA of the CDR3: TGTGCCAGCAGTCCGGACAGGGCTCCGTGGAGCAATCAGCCCCAGCATTTT. Its protein is CASSPDRAPWSNQPQHF.

The V and J genes are TRBV6-5 and TRBJ2-3; no clear D gene. Per the germline V gene, CDR1 is MNHEY and CDR2 is SVGAGI. V lost 4 bases and J lost 3, with 8 bases in between. The CDR3 runs to 13 residues. CDR3 amino acids: CASSFGVTDTQYF. In nucleotides, the CDR3 is TGTGCCAGCAGTTTCGGAGTTACAGATACGCAGTATTTT.

V is TRBV5-1 and J is TRBJ2-3; tentatively, D is TRBD2 (6 bases). Germline V gives CDR1 SGHRS, CDR2 YFSETQ. The CDR3 has 13 amino acids. The ends were cut back, 5 bases at V and 4 bases at J, with 11 bases in the middle. CDR3 nucleotide sequence: TGCGCCAGCAGTTCTGGGGGGTCAGATACGCAGTATTTT. It translates to CASSSGGSDTQYF.

This clone was recorded only once. This rearrangement joins TRBV20-1 to TRBJ1-5, with D possibly TRBD1 on 5 matching bases. The germline CDR1 and CDR2 sequences are DFQATT and SNEGSKA (reference sequence). This CDR3 has 17 amino acids. V lost 3 bases, J lost 4 bases, and 22 bases lay in between. The CDR3 here is CSASFFRGVASNQPQHF. CDR3 coding DNA: TGCAGTGCTAGTTTCTTTCGGGGGGTGGCGTCTAATCAGCCCCAGCATTTT.

The table lists this clone with a count of one. The V call is TRBV6-6, the J call TRBJ1-2, with D possibly being TRBD1 (5 bases). The CDR3 extends over 14 amino acids. The V end lost 8 bases, the J end lost 8 bases, and 21 bases lay between the germline ends. In germline, CDR1 is MNHNY, CDR2 SVGAGI (reference sequence). The chain's CDR3 is CASRPVQLGVGYTF. The DNA of the CDR3 is TGTGCCAGCCGACCGGTACAATTAGGGGTCGGCTACACCTTC.

The V gene is TRBV7-8, the J gene TRBJ1-3, with D possibly being TRBD1 (5 bases). CDR3 length: 15 residues. Between the trimmed V and J ends, which lost 1 base and 4 bases, there was a span of 11 bases. CDR1 is SGHVS, CDR2 FQNEAQ, per germline. The CDR3 DNA follows: TGTGCCAGCAGCTTAGGGGGCGGGGGAGGAAACACCATATATTTT. Protein product: CASSLGGGGGNTIYF. Variable domain in full (rest from reference TRBV7-8 and TRBJ1-3): GAGVSQSPRYKVAKRGQDVALRCDPISGHVSLFWYQQALGQGPEFLTYFQNEAQLDKSGLPSDRFFAERPEGSVSTLKIQRTQQEDSAVYLCASSLGGGGGNTIYFGEGSWLTVV.

The CDR3 region has the DNA TGTGCCAGCAGCTTACTCCAGGCTAACGAGCAGTTCTTC. As protein: CASSLLQANEQFF. This sequence joins TRBV7-9 and TRBJ2-1; D uncertain. This CDR3 spans 13 amino acids. Germline CDR1 and CDR2: SEHNR and FQNEAQ (reference sequence). The V end lost 2 bases, the J end lost 10 bases, and 12 bases lay between the germline ends.

The V gene is TRBV14, the J gene TRBJ1-1, with D possibly being TRBD1 (6 bases). This CDR3 is built from 17 residues. The germline V and J ends were trimmed by 2 bases and 0 bases, with 16 bases remaining between them. The V gene's germline CDR1 is SGHDN and CDR2 FVKESK. The chain's CDR3 is CASSQRTVAPMNTEAFF. The CDR3, as DNA: TGTGCCAGCAGCCAAAGGACAGTTGCCCCTATGAACACTGAAGCTTTCTTT. Full variable domain (missing parts from reference TRBV14 and TRBJ1-1): EAGVTQFPSHSVIEKGQTVTLRCDPISGHDNLYWYRRVMGKEIKFLLHFVKESKQDESGMPNNRFLAERTGGTYSTLKVQPAELEDSGVYFCASSQRTVAPMNTEAFFGQGTRLTVV.

V usage is TRBV30 and J usage is TRBJ1-5, with a tentative D call TRBD1 (6 bases). This CDR3 spans 13 amino acids. Looked up from germline, CDR1 is GTSNPN and CDR2 is SVGIG (reference sequence). Trimming pared 2 bases from V and 6 bases from J, leaving 11 bases between. The CDR3 here is CAWSPQGFQPQHF. The CDR3 DNA is TGTGCCTGGAGTCCCCAGGGGTTTCAGCCCCAGCATTTT.

This clone showed up just once. The chain links TRBV18 to TRBJ2-1; 10 bases fit TRBD2. CDR1 and CDR2 from the germline V gene are KGHSH and LQKENI. After removal of 0 bases from V and 6 bases from J, the junction contained 11 bases not matched to a gene. This CDR3 contains 18 residues. Here the CDR3 DNA reads TGTGCCAGCTCACCACCTTGGAGGAAAAGCGGGAGGGGCAATGAGCAGTTCTTC. Residues: CASSPPWRKSGRGNEQFF.

This clone turned up a few times. CDR3 residues: CASSLGQRNQPQHF. The CDR3 DNA reads TGTGCCAGCAGTTTGGGACAGCGCAATCAGCCCCAGCATTTT. V is TRBV28 and J is TRBJ1-5, with 7 bases fitting TRBD1. CDR1 and CDR2 (germline): MDHEN, SYDVKM. CDR3 length equals 14 residues. V was pared by 3 bases and J by 2 bases, with 1 base of the junction left unmatched.

J is TRBJ2-1 and V is TRBV20-1; weak D call: TRBD2 (5 bases). Looked up from germline, CDR1 is DFQATT and CDR2 is SNEGSKA (reference sequence). The CDR3 is made up of 14 amino acids. The V end was cut by 3 bases, the J end by 4 bases, with 13 bases between. CDR3 DNA sequence: TGCAGTGCTAGTCGCCTAGCCGGTTACAATGAGCAGTTCTTC. This encodes CSASRLAGYNEQFF.

The CDR3 DNA reads as TGTGCCAGCAGTTTATTTGGACAGGGGGCGAACCAAGAGACCCAGTACTTC. Protein sequence: CASSLFGQGANQETQYF. The rearrangement joins TRBV27 to TRBJ2-5; 11 bases are a match to TRBD1. The CDR3 spans 17 residues. The germline CDR1 and CDR2 sequences are MNHEY and SMNVEV (reference sequence). With V trimmed by 1 base and J by 0 bases, 4 bases remained unmatched.

V gene TRBV28 combines with J gene TRBJ2-3; TRBD2 matches at 7 bases. From germline, CDR1 is MDHEN and CDR2 SYDVKM. CDR3 length equals 16 residues. With V trimmed by 3 bases and J by 1 base, 7 bases remained unmatched. This CDR3 is CASSFPRTRGTDTQYF. CDR3 coding DNA: TGTGCCAGCAGTTTCCCGAGGACTAGGGGCACAGATACGCAGTATTTT.

The V call is TRBV7-2, the J call TRBJ2-3; 12 bases line up with TRBD2. Trimming took 1 base from V and 0 from J; bases not matched to a gene: 5. Per germline, CDR1 SGHTA and CDR2 FQGNSA. The length of the CDR3 is 18 residues. CDR3 loop: CASSLVTSGGASTDTQYF. CDR3 DNA: TGTGCCAGCAGCTTAGTGACTAGCGGGGGTGCTAGCACAGATACGCAGTATTTT.

This sequence joins TRBV18 and TRBJ2-7; 7 bases align to TRBD1. CDR1 KGHSH and CDR2 LQKENI come from the germline V gene. Trimming took 6 bases from V and 5 from J; bases not matched to a gene: 7. This CDR3 is built from 13 residues. CDR3 sequence (DNA): TGTGCCAGCTCCCGCGACAGGGTGGACGAGCAGTACTTC. The encoded protein is CASSRDRVDEQYF.

This chain joins TRBV28 and TRBJ1-5; TRBD1 agrees at 7 bases. V lost 7 bases and J lost 9; bases outside the gene matches: 18. Germline CDR1 and CDR2: MDHEN and SYDVKM. The CDR3 spans 16 residues. This CDR3 is CASTRSGTANRGPQHF. The CDR3 region has the DNA TGTGCCAGCACCCGATCCGGGACAGCCAACCGGGGGCCCCAGCATTTT.